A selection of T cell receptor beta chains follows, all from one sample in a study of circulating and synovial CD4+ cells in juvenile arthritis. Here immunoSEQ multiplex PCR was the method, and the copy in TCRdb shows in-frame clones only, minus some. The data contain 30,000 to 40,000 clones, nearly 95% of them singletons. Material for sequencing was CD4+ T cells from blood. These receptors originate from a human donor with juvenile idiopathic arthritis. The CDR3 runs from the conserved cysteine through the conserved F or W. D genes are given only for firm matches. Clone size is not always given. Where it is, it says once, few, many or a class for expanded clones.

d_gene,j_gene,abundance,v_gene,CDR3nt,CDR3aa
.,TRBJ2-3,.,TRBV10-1,TGCGCCACCAGACCCACTATTACAGATACGCAGTATTTT,CATRPTITDTQYF
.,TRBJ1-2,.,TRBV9,TGTGCCAGCACGAAGTCGAGCGGGGGGAGTGGGAGCTACACCTTC,CASTKSSGGSGSYTF
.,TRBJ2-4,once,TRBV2,TGTGCCAGCAGTGTTGGAGGCCAAGTCAAAAACATTCAGTACTTC,CASSVGGQVKNIQYF
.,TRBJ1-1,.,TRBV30,TGTGCCTGGAGGGCAGGGCCCACTGAAGCTTTCTTT,CAWRAGPTEAFF
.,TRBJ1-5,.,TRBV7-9,TGTGCCAGCAGCGCCAGCCGAGGGGGTTTCAATCAGCCCCAGCATTTT,CASSASRGGFNQPQHF
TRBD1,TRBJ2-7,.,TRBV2,TGTGCCAGCAGCGAACAGAGGACAGGCTACGAGCAGTACTTC,CASSEQRTGYEQYF
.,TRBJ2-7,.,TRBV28,TGTGCCAGCACCGTCAGAACTCGGGACGAGCAGTACTTC,CASTVRTRDEQYF
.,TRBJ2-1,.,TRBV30,TGTGCCTGGAGTCCTCGGACGGGATCTGAGCAGTTCTTC,CAWSPRTGSEQFF
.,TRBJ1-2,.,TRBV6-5,TGTGCCAGCAGTATCACTTCGACAGGAATCTATGGCTACACCTTC,CASSITSTGIYGYTF
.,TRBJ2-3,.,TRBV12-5,TGTGCTAGTGCCCTACCTCCAACAGATACGCAGTATTTT,CASALPPTDTQYF
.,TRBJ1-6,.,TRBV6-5,TGTGCCAGCAGTTACCGACAGAGCTCCTATAATTCACCCCTCCACTTT,CASSYRQSSYNSPLHF
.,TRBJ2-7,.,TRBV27,TGTGCCAGCAGTCCACTTCGACAGGAGTCCTACGAGCAGTACTTC,CASSPLRQESYEQYF
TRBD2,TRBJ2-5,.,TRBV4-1,TGCGCCAGCAGCCAACCCCTCGGACTAGCGGGAGAAGGGGAGACCCAGTACTTC,CASSQPLGLAGEGETQYF
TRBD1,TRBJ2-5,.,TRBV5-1,TGCGCCAGCAGCCCCGGACAGGGCCAAGAGACCCAGTACTTC,CASSPGQGQETQYF
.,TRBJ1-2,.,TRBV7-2,TGTGCCAGCAGCCCCTCAGGCAGGGAACACACCTTC,CASSPSGREHTF
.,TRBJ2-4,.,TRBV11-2,TGTGCCAGCACCCACCTTGCGGGTTGGGCCAAAAACATTCAGTACTTC,CASTHLAGWAKNIQYF
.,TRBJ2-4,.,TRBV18,TGTGCCAGCTCACCACCGCGGTGGGGGGAAGAGGACATTCAGTACTTC,CASSPPRWGEEDIQYF
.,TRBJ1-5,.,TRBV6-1,TGTGCCAGCAGTGAAGTGGGGGGGCCCCATTTT,CASSEVGGPHF
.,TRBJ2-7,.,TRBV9,TGTGCCAGCAGCGTAGAAGGGGGAGGGGCGTACGAGCAGTACTTC,CASSVEGGGAYEQYF
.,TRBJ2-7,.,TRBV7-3,TGTGCCAGCAGCTTCTATCCATCGACAGCCAGGAGCGAGCAGTACTTC,CASSFYPSTARSEQYF
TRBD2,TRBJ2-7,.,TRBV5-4,TGTGCCAGCAGCTTGGAGGCTAGCGGCATCTACGAGCAGTACTTC,CASSLEASGIYEQYF
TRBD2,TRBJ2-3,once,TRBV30,TGTGCCTGGCATCCCGGGACTAGCGGGGGGGCCCTTTTCACAGATACGCAGTATTTT,CAWHPGTSGGALFTDTQYF
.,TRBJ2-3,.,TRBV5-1,TGCGCCAGCAGCTTGGCCGGGGTAGGGAGCACAGATACGCAGTATTTT,CASSLAGVGSTDTQYF
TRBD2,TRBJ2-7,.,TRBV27,TGTGCCAGCAGTTTGGGGGGGGGACTAGCGGGACTCAACGAGCAGTACTTC,CASSLGGGLAGLNEQYF
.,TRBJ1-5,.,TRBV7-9,TGTGCCAGCAGCTCAGGCGCGGGGGGCTCAAGCAATCAGCCCCAGCATTTT,CASSSGAGGSSNQPQHF
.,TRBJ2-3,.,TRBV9,TGTGCCAGCAGCGTAGTCGTGGGGAGTCTCACAGATACGCAGTATTTT,CASSVVVGSLTDTQYF
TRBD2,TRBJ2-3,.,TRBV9,TGTGCCAGCAGCGATGGGACTAGCCTTCTAACAGATACGCAGTATTTT,CASSDGTSLLTDTQYF
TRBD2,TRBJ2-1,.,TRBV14,TGTGCCAGCAGTACGACTAGCATCTACAATGAGCAGTTCTTC,CASSTTSIYNEQFF
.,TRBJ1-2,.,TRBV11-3,TGTGCCAGCAGCCCGCGCGCGGGCCAAACCGATGGCTACACCTTC,CASSPRAGQTDGYTF
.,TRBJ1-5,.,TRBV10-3,TGTGCCATCAGTGGTCAGGGCAGGGACAATCAGCCCCAGCATTTT,CAISGQGRDNQPQHF
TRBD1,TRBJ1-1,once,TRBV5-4,TGTGCCAGCAGCCGGACCGGACAGGGGAAAAGGGGCACTGAAGCTTTCTTT,CASSRTGQGKRGTEAFF
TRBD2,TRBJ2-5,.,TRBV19,TGTGCCAGTAGTATTCTAGCGGGAGAAGAGACCCAGTACTTC,CASSILAGEETQYF
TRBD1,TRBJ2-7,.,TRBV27,TGTGCCAGCAGGGGAACCGGGACAGGGGCCTACGAGCAGTACTTC,CASRGTGTGAYEQYF
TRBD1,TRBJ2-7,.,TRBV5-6,TGTGCCAGCAGCTTGACAGGGGCCCCATTTCTAGTCTACGAGCAGTACTTC,CASSLTGAPFLVYEQYF
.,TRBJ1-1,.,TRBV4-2,TGTGCCAGCAGCCAAGCCCGGTCGAACACTGAAGCTTTCTTT,CASSQARSNTEAFF
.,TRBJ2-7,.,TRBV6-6,TGTGCCAGCAGTTACTCGTTTAGCGGCTACGAGCAGTACTTC,CASSYSFSGYEQYF
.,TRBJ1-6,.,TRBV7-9,TGTGCCAGCAGCTTAGATAGAGCCCCAAATAATTCCCCCCTCCACTTT,CASSLDRAPNNSPLHF